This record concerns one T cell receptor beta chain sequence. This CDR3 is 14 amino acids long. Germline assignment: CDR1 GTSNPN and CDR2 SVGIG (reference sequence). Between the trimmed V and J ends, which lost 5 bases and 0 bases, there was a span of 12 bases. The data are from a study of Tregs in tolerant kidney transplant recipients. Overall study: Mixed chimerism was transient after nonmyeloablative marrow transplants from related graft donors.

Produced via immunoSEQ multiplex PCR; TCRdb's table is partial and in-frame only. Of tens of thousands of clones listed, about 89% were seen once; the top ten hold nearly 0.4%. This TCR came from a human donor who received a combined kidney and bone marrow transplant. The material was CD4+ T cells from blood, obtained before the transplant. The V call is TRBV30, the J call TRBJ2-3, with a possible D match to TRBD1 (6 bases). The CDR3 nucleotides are TGTGCCTGGTTAAGAGGGGGTAGCACAGATACGCAGTATTTT. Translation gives CAWLRGGSTDTQYF.